This TCR beta chain was obtained from a study of cytomegalovirus exposure and HLA in healthy donors. Study-wide results and limits: Earlier results showed most TCR beta V segments being productive about 87% or about 30% of the time.

This CDR3 is 13 amino acids long. V was cut by 3 bases and J by 7 bases, with 12 bases left in between. Germline assignment: CDR1 SEHNR and CDR2 FQNEAQ (reference sequence). With respect to this clone: Its antigen is not known.

Primers included in the PCR were 60 Vbeta and 13 Jbeta primers. Measured with immunoSEQ multiplex PCR; TCRdb has only the in-frame clones, and not every one. The sample yields about 120,000 clones, 80% to 90% seen once. The chain links TRBV7-9 to TRBJ1-2, with D possibly matching TRBD1 (6 bases). Input material: PBMCs. The TCR was taken from a middle-aged man in good health and CMV-seronegative. The CDR3, as DNA: TGTGCCAGCAGCTTTTACAGGGTGTCTGGCTACACCTTC. This encodes CASSFYRVSGYTF.